The 14 T cell receptor beta chains in this list originate from one sample, sequenced in a study of CD8 T cells in ankylosing spondylitis. TCRdb re-called the 5' RACE reads through MiXCR, storing one row per CDR3 protein. The sample yields around 300,000 distinct CDR3 sequences, approximately 10% seen once. The specimen was blood, either unsorted or a sorted T cell fraction (not recorded which). The receptors were sampled from a female donor with ankylosing spondylitis or in good health (not recorded which).

This clonotype was seen ten or more times. The chain carries TRBV7-2 and TRBJ1-2; a weak D match, TRBD1 (6 bases). Germline V gives CDR1 SGHTA, CDR2 FQGNSA. This CDR3 has 15 amino acids. Trimming removed 4 bases from V and 2 bases from J, with 14 bases in between. The CDR3 spells CASSYNTGNNYGYTF. DNA of the CDR3: TGTGCCAGCAGCTACAACACAGGGAACAACTATGGCTACACCTTC.

Notes on this clonotype: This may arise from a read error, as a much more abundant clone is one base away. This chain connects TRBV11-2 to TRBJ2-5; 14 positions match TRBD2. CDR3 length: 15 residues. Per germline, CDR1 SGHAT and CDR2 FQNNGV. DNA of the CDR3: TGTGTCAGCAGCTGGACTAGCGGGGGGAAAGAGACCCAGTACTTC. Protein product: CVSSWTSGGKETQYF.

This clonotype was picked up a small number of times. The CDR3 is CASSLGQGRVPGANVLTF. The CDR3 coding sequence is TGTGCCAGCAGCTTAGGTCAGGGAAGGGTCCCAGGGGCCAACGTCCTGACTTTC. This chain links TRBV11-1 with TRBJ2-6; TRBD1 is a possible D gene (5 bases). CDR1 and CDR2 (germline): SGHAT, FQDESV (reference sequence). The CDR3 is 18 residues long. V was trimmed by 1 base and J by 4 bases, leaving 17 bases between them.

The sample holds many counts of this clonotype. V usage is TRBV29-1 and J usage is TRBJ1-1; D ambiguous. V lost 5 bases to trimming and J lost 1 base, with 11 bases between them. Germline CDR1 is SQVTM and CDR2 is ANQGSEA. This CDR3 has 13 amino acids. Here the CDR3 reads CSVQAWENTEAFF. CDR3 sequence (DNA): TGCAGCGTTCAAGCTTGGGAGAACACTGAAGCTTTCTTT. Full variable domain (remainder filled in from reference TRBV29-1 and TRBJ1-1): SAVISQKPSRDICQRGTSLTIQCQVDSQVTMMFWYRQQPGQSLTLIATANQGSEATYESGFVIDKFPISRPNLTFSTLTVSNMSPEDSSIYLCSVQAWENTEAFFGQGTRLTVV.

This clonotype showed up just a few times. The chain links TRBV6-2 or TRBV6-3 to TRBJ2-2; 7 bases fit TRBD2. The CDR3 spans 16 residues. Germline CDR1 is MNHEY and CDR2 is SVGEGT. With 6 bases clipped from V and 0 bases from J, the junction kept 7 bases outside the gene matches. The CDR3 spells CASSQLAPANTGELFF. CDR3 coding DNA: TGTGCCAGCAGCCAACTAGCGCCTGCGAACACCGGGGAGCTGTTTTTT.

This clonotype has only a few counts. A much larger clone differs from this one at a single base, so this may be a read error. The chain has TRBV5-1 and TRBJ1-2; D uncertain. Germline-derived CDR1 and CDR2 are SGHRS and YFSETQ. This CDR3 has 13 residues. CDR3 DNA: TGCGCCAGCAGCTTGGATCAGACCTATGGCGACACCTTC. Its protein is CASSLDQTYGDTF. Full variable domain (outside the CDR3, taken from reference TRBV5-1 and TRBJ1-2): KAGVTQTPRYLIKTRGQQVTLSCSPISGHRSVSWYQQTPGQGLQFLFEYFSETQRNKGNFPGRFSGRQFSNSRSEMNVSTLELGDSALYLCASSLDQTYGDTFGSGTRLTVV.

This clonotype was counted only a few times. The chain couples TRBV4-2 to TRBJ1-5; perhaps TRBD1 as D (6 bases). CDR1 and CDR2 (germline): LGHNA, YNFKEQ. The CDR3 covers 14 residues. The V and J ends lost 4 bases and 8 bases respectively, with 15 bases between them. As DNA, the CDR3 is TGTGCCAGCAGCCGCCAGGGGCCCCTGGAGCCCCAGCATTTT. Its translation is CASSRQGPLEPQHF.

There are many counts of this clonotype. CDR3 protein: CATQQRLQLEQYF. CDR3 bases: TGTGCCACTCAGCAGCGACTACAGCTCGAGCAGTACTTC. This chain connects TRBV15 to TRBJ2-7; a weak D match, TRBD2 (5 bases). Deletions cut 9 bases from V and 6 bases from J, with 18 bases between. Germline V gene lookup returns CDR1 LNHNV and CDR2 YYDKDF (reference sequence). The CDR3 is made up of 13 amino acids.

This clonotype has at least ten counts. This chain links TRBV5-1 with TRBJ2-2, with D tentatively TRBD1 (5 bases). Germline CDR1 SGHRS, CDR2 YFSETQ. CDR3 size: 13 residues. With 3 bases removed from V and 6 bases from J, the gap between germline ends came to 9 bases. CDR3 bases: TGCGCCAGCAGCTCTCCAGGGTCCGGGGAGCTGTTTTTT. This sequence encodes CASSSPGSGELFF.

This clonotype came up a few times. V is TRBV20-1 and J is TRBJ2-5, with 11 bases that match TRBD2. The CDR3 totals 16 residues. CDR1 is DFQATT, CDR2 SNEGSKA, per germline (reference sequence). After removal of 3 bases from V and 7 bases from J, the junction contained 13 bases not matched to a gene. The chain's CDR3 is CSARHASGGKPGTQYF. The CDR3 bases are TGCAGTGCTAGGCATGCTAGCGGGGGGAAACCTGGGACCCAGTACTTC.

This clonotype was counted at least ten times. The CDR3 loop reads CASSPDWPKHNEQFF. The CDR3 DNA sequence: TGTGCCAGCAGTCCGGACTGGCCTAAGCACAATGAGCAGTTCTTC. The chain uses TRBV12-3 or TRBV12-4 and TRBJ2-1, with a tentative D call TRBD2 (5 bases). This CDR3 is 15 amino acids long. V was cut by 5 bases and J by 5 bases, with 16 bases left in between.

This clonotype was seen at least ten times. The chain links TRBV6-5 to TRBJ2-7, with D perhaps matching TRBD1 or TRBD2 (5 bases each). The CDR3 has 16 amino acids. V dropped 5 bases and J dropped 0 bases, with 17 bases sitting between them. CDR1 MNHEY and CDR2 SVGAGI come from the germline V gene. CDR3 sequence: CASSTPGAGFSYEQYF. CDR3 coding DNA: TGTGCCAGCAGTACTCCCGGGGCCGGTTTCTCCTACGAGCAGTACTTC.

This clonotype was observed many times. The chain uses TRBV20-1 and TRBJ2-7, with 10 bases lining up with TRBD2. The germline V gene encodes CDR1 DFQATT and CDR2 SNEGSKA (reference sequence). V gave up 2 bases and J gave up 4 bases; unmatched junction bases: 5. The CDR3 spans 14 residues. CDR3 coding DNA: TGCAGTGCTAGACCTAGCGGGAGAGAGTACGAGCAGTACTTC. This translates into CSARPSGREYEQYF.

This clonotype came up a few times. V is TRBV19 and J is TRBJ1-5; 7 positions agree with TRBD1. The J segment lost 2 bases and the V segment lost 6 bases, leaving 7 bases of the junction unmatched. This CDR3 is built from 15 residues. The germline V gene has CDR1 LNHDA and CDR2 SQIVND (reference sequence). The CDR3 DNA reads TGTGCCAGTAGCGACCGGACAGGCGGCAATCAGCCCCAGCATTTT. Protein: CASSDRTGGNQPQHF.